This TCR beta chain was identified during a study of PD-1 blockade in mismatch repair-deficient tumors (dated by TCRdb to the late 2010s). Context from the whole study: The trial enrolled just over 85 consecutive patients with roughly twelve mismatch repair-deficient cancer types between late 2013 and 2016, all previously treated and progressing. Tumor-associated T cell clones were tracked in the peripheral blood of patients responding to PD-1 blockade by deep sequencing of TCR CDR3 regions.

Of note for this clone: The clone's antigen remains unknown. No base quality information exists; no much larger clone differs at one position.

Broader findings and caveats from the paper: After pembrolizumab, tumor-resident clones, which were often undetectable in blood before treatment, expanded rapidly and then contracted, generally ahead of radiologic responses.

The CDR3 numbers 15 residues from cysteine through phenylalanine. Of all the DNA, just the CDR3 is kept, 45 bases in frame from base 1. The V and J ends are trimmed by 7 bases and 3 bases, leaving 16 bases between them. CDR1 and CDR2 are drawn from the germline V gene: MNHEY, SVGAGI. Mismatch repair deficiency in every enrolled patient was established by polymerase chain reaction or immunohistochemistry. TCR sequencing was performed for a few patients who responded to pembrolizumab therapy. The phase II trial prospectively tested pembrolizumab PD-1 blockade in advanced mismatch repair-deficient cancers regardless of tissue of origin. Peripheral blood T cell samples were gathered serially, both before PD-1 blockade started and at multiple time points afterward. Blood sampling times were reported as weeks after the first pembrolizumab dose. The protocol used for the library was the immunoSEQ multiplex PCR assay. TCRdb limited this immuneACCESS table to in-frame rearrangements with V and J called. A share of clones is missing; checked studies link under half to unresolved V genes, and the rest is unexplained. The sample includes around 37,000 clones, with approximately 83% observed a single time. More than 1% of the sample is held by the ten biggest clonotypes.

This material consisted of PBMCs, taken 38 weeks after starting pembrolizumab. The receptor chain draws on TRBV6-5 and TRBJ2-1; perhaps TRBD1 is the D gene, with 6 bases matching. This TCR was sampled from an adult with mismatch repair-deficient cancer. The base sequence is TGTGCCAGCATGCTTACAGGGAACAGCTACAATGAGCAGTTCTTC. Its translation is CASMLTGNSYNEQFF.